The 14 T cell receptor beta chains listed next were all sequenced from one sample in a study of T cell responses to AZD1222 COVID-19 vaccine (dated by TCRdb to 2020 to 2023). The library came from the immunoSEQ multiplex PCR assay. The table was pulled from immuneACCESS by TCRdb, which kept in-frame rearrangements only. Such tables lose some clones; where checked, under half of the loss comes from unresolved V genes, and the rest has no known cause. For this sample there are about 130,000 clones; over 75% appear just once. The top ten hold approximately 8% of the sample. The sample's time point label, in plain terms: baseline before first vaccination. The sequencing used peripheral blood, collected on day 0 of AZD1222 vaccination. These receptors all come from an adult in good health.

V gene TRBV12-1 combines with J gene TRBJ2-3; the tabulated D call, TRBD2, remains unverified against the DNA. TRBV12-1 is flagged as a pseudogene. The CDR3 is 14 amino acids. CDR3 DNA sequence: TGTGCCAGCAAGCAGCGGGCTGACACAGATACGCAGTATTTT. It codes for CASKQRADTDTQYF.

The rearrangement uses TRBV28 and TRBJ1-5, with a weak D call TRBD1 (5 bases). Germline V lookup: CDR1 MDHEN, CDR2 SYDVKM. Trimming removed 7 bases at V and 5 bases at J, with 15 bases between. This CDR3 contains 14 residues. CDR3 amino acids: CASTTERGYQPQHF. The DNA of the CDR3 is TGTGCCAGCACCACCGAACGGGGGTATCAGCCCCAGCATTTT.

Note on this clone: At one end the junction does not follow the germline gene, possibly because of a read error. V and J are TRBV9 and TRBJ2-1; no clear D. This CDR3 spans 15 amino acids. Germline CDR1 reads SGDLS; CDR2 reads YYNGEE. Here the CDR3 reads CASSVFDPSSNEQFF. In DNA form, the CDR3 reads TGTGCCAGCAGCGTATTTGACCCCTCCTCCAATGAGCAGTTCTTC.

The chain links TRBV19 to TRBJ1-5; D may be TRBD1 (5 bases). CDR3 length: 16 amino acids. Deletions cut 1 base from V and 2 bases from J, with 12 bases between. Germline lookup yields CDR1 LNHDA and CDR2 SQIVND (reference sequence). The CDR3 here is CASSIGGRKGNQPQHF. CDR3 DNA sequence: TGTGCCAGTAGTATAGGGGGGAGGAAGGGCAATCAGCCCCAGCATTTT.

The chain combines TRBV19 with TRBJ1-5; D possibly corresponds to TRBD1 (5 bases). Germline-derived CDR1 and CDR2 are LNHDA and SQIVND (reference sequence). This CDR3 is built from 13 residues. V was cut by 1 base and J by 9 bases, with 10 bases left in between. Here the CDR3 DNA reads TGTGCCAGTAGTATAGGGCCGAGGGGGCCCCAGCATTTT. Amino acids: CASSIGPRGPQHF.

The chain has TRBV19 and TRBJ2-2, with 12 bases aligning to TRBD2. The CDR3 length is 18 residues. Germline lookup yields CDR1 LNHDA and CDR2 SQIVND (reference sequence). V lost 5 bases, J lost 1 base, and 8 bases stayed unmatched. CDR3 amino acids: CASSDPGLAGLNTGELFF. CDR3 bases: TGTGCCAGTAGTGACCCGGGACTAGCGGGTTTGAACACCGGGGAGCTGTTTTTT.

This clone was recorded only once. The chain combines TRBV18 with TRBJ1-1; no firm D call. Germline-derived CDR1 and CDR2 are KGHSH and LQKENI. V lost 3 bases to trimming and J lost 1 base, with 12 bases between them. The CDR3 covers 15 residues. The CDR3 sequence: CASSPRTDQNTEAFF. CDR3 nucleotides: TGTGCCAGCTCACCCCGGACGGATCAGAACACTGAAGCTTTCTTT.

The chain employs TRBV19 and TRBJ1-5; unclear D gene. Germline loops: CDR1 LNHDA, CDR2 SQIVND (reference sequence). V lost 3 bases and J lost 1, with 13 bases in between. The CDR3 totals 16 residues. This CDR3 is CASSMRRGMSNQPQHF. The CDR3 region has the DNA TGTGCCAGTAGTATGAGGCGGGGTATGAGCAATCAGCCCCAGCATTTT.

DNA of the CDR3: TGCGCCAGCAGCCCGAGCGGCCAGAAAGAGACCCAGTACTTC. Translating it yields CASSPSGQKETQYF. The chain recombines TRBV5-1 with TRBJ2-5; possibly TRBD2 for D (5 bases). The CDR3 has 14 amino acids. Germline CDR1 reads SGHRS; CDR2 reads YFSETQ. Trimming pared 4 bases from V and 3 bases from J, leaving 13 bases between.

V is TRBV19 and J is TRBJ1-1; no clear D gene. The CDR3 has 15 amino acids. Germline V gene sequence: CDR1 LNHDA, CDR2 SQIVND (reference sequence). V was trimmed by 2 bases and J by 4 bases, leaving 14 bases between them. The CDR3 here is CASSISTGSATEAFF. DNA of the CDR3: TGTGCCAGTAGTATAAGTACGGGGTCGGCCACTGAAGCTTTCTTT.

The chain employs TRBV18 and TRBJ2-7; D remains unclear. This CDR3 contains 11 residues. Per the germline V gene, CDR1 is KGHSH and CDR2 is LQKENI. The V gene lost 4 bases and the J gene lost 1 base, with 2 bases spanning the gap. The CDR3 nucleotides read TGTGCCAGCTCACTATCCTACGAGCAGTACTTC. Amino acid sequence: CASSLSYEQYF.

The rearrangement joins TRBV9 to TRBJ2-2, with 7 bases identical to TRBD2. The CDR3 totals 15 residues. J was trimmed by 7 bases and V by 4 bases; bases with no gene match: 10. CDR1 SGDLS and CDR2 YYNGEE come from the germline V gene. CDR3 loop: CASSLSAGEGGELFF. CDR3 sequence (DNA): TGTGCCAGCAGCCTCTCGGCGGGAGAGGGCGGGGAGCTGTTTTTT.

V gene TRBV6-1 combines with J gene TRBJ2-7; 8 bases map to TRBD1. The CDR3 has 16 residues. Germline loops: CDR1 MNHNS, CDR2 SASEGT. The trim removed 4 bases at V and 3 bases at J, leaving 11 bases unmatched. CDR3 nucleotides: TGTGCCAGCAGTGTTGCCGGACAGGGATTGTACTACGAGCAGTACTTC. This gives the protein CASSVAGQGLYYEQYF.

J is TRBJ2-2 and V is TRBV24-1, with TRBD1 matching over 7 bases. The CDR3 runs 15 residues. The ends lost 5 bases at V and 5 bases at J; junction bases unmatched: 7. The germline CDR1 and CDR2 sequences are KGHDR and SFDVKD. CDR3 in amino acids: CATSARGRGTGELFF. The DNA for the CDR3 is TGTGCCACCAGTGCGAGGGGGCGCGGTACCGGGGAGCTGTTTTTT.